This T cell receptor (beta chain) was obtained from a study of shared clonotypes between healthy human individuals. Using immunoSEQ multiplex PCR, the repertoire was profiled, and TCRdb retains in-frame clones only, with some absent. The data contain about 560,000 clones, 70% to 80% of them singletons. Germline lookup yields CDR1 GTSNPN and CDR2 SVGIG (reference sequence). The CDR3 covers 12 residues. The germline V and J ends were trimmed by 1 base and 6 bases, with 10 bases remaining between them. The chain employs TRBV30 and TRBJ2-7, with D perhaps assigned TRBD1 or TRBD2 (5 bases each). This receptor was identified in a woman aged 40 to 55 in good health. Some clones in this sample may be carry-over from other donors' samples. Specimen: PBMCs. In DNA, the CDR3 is TGTGCCTGGAGTGCCCCAGGGACCGAGCAGTACTTC. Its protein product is CAWSAPGTEQYF. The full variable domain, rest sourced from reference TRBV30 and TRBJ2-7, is SQTIHQWPATLVQPVGSPLSLECTVEGTSNPNLYWYRQAAGRGLQLLFYSVGIGQISSEVPQNLSASRPQDRQFILSSKKLLLSDSGFYLCAWSAPGTEQYFGPGTRLTVT.